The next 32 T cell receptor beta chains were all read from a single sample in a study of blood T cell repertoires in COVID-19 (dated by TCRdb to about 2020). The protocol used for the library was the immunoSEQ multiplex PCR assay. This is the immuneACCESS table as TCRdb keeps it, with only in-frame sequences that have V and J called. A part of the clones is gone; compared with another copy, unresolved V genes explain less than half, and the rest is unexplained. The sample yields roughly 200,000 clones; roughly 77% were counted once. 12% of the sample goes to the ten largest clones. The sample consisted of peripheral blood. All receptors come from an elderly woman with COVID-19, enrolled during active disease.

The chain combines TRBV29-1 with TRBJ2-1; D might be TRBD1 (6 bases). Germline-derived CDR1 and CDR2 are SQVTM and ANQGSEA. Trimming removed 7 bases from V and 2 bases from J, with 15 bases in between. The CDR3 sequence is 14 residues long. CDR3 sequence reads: CSAEGEPTYNEQFF. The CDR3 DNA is TGCAGCGCCGAGGGGGAGCCCACCTACAATGAGCAGTTCTTC.

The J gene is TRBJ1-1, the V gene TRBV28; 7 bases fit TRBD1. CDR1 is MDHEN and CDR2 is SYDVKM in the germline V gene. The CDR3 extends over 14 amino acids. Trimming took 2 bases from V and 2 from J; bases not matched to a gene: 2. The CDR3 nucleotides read TGTGCCAGCAGTTTACAGGGGGGAAACACTGAAGCTTTCTTT. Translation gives CASSLQGGNTEAFF.

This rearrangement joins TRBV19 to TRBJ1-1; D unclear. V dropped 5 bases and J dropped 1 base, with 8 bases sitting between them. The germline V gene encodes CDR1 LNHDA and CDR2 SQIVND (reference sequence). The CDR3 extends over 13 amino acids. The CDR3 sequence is CASSHTRNTEAFF. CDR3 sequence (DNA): TGTGCCAGTAGTCATACACGGAACACTGAAGCTTTCTTT.

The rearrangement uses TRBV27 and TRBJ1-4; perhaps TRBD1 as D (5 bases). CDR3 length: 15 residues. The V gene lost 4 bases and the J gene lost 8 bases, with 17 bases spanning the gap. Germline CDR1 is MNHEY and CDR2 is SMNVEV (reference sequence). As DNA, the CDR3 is TGTGCCAGCAGTTCCGGGGGAGCAGGGACCGAAAAACTGTTTTTT. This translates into CASSSGGAGTEKLFF.

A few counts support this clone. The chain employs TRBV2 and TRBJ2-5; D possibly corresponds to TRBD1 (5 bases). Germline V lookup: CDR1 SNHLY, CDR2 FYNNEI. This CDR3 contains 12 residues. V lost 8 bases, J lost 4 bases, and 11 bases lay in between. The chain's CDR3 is CASVGRGETQYF. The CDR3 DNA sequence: TGTGCCAGCGTGGGGCGAGGAGAGACCCAGTACTTC.

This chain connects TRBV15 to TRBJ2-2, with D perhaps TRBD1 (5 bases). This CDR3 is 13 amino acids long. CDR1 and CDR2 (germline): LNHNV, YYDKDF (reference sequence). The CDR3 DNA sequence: TGTGCTTCCTCTCCAGGGCAAAGCGGGGAGCTGTTTTTT. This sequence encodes CASSPGQSGELFF.

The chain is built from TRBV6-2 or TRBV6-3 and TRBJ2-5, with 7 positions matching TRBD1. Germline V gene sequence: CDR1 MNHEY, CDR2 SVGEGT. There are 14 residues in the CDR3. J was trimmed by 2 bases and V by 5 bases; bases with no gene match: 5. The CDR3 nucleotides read TGTGCCAGCAGTCCGACAGGGACGCAAGAGACCCAGTACTTC. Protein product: CASSPTGTQETQYF.

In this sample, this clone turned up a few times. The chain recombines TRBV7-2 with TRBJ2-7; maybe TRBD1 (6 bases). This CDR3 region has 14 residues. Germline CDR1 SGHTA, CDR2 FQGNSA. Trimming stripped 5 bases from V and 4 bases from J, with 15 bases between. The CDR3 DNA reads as TGTGCCAGCAGCGCTACAGGGATTGGGTACGAGCAGTACTTC. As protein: CASSATGIGYEQYF. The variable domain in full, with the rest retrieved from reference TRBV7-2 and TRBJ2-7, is GAGVSQSPSNKVTEKGKDVELRCDPISGHTALYWYRQSLGQGLEFLIYFQGNSAPDKSGLPSDRFSAERTGGSVSTLTIQRTQQEDSAVYLCASSATGIGYEQYFGPGTRLTVT.

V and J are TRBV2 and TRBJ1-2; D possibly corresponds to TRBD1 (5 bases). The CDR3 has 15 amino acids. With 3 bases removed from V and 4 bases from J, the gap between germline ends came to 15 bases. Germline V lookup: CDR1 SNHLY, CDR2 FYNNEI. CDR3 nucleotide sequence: TGTGCCAGCAGTGACGGGCAGGGAAGGTTCTATGGCTACACCTTC. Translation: CASSDGQGRFYGYTF.

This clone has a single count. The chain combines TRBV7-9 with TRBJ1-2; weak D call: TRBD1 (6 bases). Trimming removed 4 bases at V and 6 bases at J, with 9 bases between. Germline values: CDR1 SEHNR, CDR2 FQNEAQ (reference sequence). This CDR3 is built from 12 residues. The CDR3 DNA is TGTGCCAGCAGCTCCGACAGGAATGGCTACACCTTC. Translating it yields CASSSDRNGYTF.

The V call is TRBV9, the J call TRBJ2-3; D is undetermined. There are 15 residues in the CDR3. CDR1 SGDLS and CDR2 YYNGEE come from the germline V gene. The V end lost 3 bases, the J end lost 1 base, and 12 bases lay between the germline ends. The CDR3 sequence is CASSAGILGTDTQYF. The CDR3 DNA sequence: TGTGCCAGCAGCGCAGGAATCCTTGGCACAGATACGCAGTATTTT.

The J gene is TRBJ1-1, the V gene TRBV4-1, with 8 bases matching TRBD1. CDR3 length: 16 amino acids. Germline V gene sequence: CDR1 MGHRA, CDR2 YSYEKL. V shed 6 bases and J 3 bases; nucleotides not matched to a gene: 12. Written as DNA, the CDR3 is TGCGCCAGCAGAAACCATGTGGACAGGGTGGACACTGAAGCTTTCTTT. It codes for CASRNHVDRVDTEAFF.

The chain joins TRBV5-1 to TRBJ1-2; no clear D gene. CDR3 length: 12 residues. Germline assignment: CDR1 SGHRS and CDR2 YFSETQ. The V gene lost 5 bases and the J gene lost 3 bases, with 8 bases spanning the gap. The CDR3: CASRAAYYGYTF. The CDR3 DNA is TGCGCCAGCAGAGCCGCATACTATGGCTACACCTTC.

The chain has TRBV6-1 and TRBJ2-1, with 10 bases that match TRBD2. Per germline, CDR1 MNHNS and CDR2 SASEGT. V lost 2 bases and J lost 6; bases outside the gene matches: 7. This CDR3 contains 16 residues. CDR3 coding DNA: TGTGCCAGCAGTGAATTTCTAGCGGGAGTTGGCAATGAGCAGTTCTTC. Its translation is CASSEFLAGVGNEQFF.

The CDR3 protein is CASSMDRGVTNGYTF. CDR3 coding DNA: TGTGCCAGCTCAATGGACAGGGGAGTAACAAATGGCTACACCTTC. This chain links TRBV18 with TRBJ1-2; the match to TRBD1 covers 9 bases. Trimming at V came to 5 bases and at J to 6 bases, leaving 10 bases not matched to a gene. This CDR3 is built from 15 residues. The germline gives CDR1 KGHSH, CDR2 LQKENI.

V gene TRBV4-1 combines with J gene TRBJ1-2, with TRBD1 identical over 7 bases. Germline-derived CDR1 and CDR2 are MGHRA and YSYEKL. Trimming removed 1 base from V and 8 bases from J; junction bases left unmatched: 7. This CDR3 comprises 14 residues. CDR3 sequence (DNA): TGCGCCAGCAGCCAAGTCCTGACAGGGTCCGGCTACACCTTC. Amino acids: CASSQVLTGSGYTF.

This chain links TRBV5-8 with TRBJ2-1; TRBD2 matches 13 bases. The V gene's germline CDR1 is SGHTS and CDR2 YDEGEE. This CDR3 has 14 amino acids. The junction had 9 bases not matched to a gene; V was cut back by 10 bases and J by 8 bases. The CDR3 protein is CAGGLAGFSHEQFF. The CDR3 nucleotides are TGTGCCGGGGGACTAGCGGGATTCTCACATGAGCAGTTCTTC.

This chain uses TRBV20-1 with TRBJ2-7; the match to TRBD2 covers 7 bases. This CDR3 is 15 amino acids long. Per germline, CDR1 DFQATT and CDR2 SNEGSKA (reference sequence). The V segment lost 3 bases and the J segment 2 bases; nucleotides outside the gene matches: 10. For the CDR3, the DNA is TGCAGTGCTAGTTCTGGCAGACTAGCCGCCTACGAGCAGTACTTC. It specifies CSASSGRLAAYEQYF.

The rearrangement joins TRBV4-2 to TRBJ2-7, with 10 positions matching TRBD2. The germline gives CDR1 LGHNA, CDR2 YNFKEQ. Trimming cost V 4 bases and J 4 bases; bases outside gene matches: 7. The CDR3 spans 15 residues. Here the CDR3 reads CASSLTPAGGYEQYF. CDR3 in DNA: TGTGCCAGCAGCCTAACCCCAGCGGGAGGGTACGAGCAGTACTTC.

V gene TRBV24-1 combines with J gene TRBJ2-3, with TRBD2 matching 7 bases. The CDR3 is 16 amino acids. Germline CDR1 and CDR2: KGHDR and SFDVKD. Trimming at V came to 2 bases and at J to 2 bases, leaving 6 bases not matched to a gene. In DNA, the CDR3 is TGTGCCACCAGTGATTGGACTAGTCAGAACACAGATACGCAGTATTTT. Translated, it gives CATSDWTSQNTDTQYF.

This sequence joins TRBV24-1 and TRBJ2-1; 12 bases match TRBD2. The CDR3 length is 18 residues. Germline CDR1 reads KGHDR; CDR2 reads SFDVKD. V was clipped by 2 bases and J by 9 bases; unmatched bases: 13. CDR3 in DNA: TGTGCCACCAGTGATTCCCGGACTAGCGGGGTCACAGGGATTGAGCAGTTCTTC. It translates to CATSDSRTSGVTGIEQFF.

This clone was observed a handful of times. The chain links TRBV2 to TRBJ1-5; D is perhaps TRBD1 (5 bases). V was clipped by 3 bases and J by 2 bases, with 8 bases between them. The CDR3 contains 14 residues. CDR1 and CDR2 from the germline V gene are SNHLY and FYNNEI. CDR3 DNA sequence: TGTGCCAGCAGTGAGGTCAGGGGCAATCAGCCCCAGCATTTT. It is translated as CASSEVRGNQPQHF.

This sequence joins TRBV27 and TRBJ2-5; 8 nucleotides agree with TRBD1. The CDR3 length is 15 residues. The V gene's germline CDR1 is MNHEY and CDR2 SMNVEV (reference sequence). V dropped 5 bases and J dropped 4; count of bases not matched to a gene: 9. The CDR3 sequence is CASSPWTGSRETQYF. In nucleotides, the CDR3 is TGTGCCAGCAGTCCATGGACAGGGTCCCGAGAGACCCAGTACTTC.

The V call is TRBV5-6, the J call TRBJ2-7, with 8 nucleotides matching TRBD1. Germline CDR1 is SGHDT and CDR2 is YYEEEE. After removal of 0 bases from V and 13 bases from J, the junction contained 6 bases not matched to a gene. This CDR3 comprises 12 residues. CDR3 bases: TGTGCCAGCAGCTTGGAGGACAGGGATTTCTACTTC. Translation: CASSLEDRDFYF. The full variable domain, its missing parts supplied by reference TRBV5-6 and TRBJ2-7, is DAGVTQSPTHLIKTRGQQVTLRCSPKSGHDTVSWYQQALGQGPQFIFQYYEEEERQRGNFPDRFSGHQFPNYSSELNVNALLLGDSALYLCASSLEDRDFYFGPGTRLTVT.

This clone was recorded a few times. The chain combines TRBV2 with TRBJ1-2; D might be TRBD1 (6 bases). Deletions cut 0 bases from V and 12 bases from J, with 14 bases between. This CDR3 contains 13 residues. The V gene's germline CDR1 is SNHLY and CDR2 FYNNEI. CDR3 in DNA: TGTGCCAGCAGTGAAGCGTCGAGTAGGGACAACACCTTC. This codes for CASSEASSRDNTF.

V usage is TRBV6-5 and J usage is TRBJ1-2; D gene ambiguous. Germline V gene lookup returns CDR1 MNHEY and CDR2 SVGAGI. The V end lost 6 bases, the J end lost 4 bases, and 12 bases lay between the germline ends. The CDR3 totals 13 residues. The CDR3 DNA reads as TGTGCCAGCAGCCTAGATCCGGCCTATGGCTACACCTTC. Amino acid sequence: CASSLDPAYGYTF.

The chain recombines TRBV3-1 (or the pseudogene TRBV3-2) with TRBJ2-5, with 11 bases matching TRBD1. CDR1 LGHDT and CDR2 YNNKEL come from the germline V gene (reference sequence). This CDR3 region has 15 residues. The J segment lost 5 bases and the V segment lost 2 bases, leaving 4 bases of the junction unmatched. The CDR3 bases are TGTGCCAGCAGCCAATTGGACAGGGGGCTGGAGACCCAGTACTTC. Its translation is CASSQLDRGLETQYF.

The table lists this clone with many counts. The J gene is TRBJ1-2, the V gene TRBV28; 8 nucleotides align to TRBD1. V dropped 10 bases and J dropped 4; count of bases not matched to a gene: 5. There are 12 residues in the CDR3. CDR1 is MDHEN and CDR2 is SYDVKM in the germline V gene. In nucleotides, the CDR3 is TGTGCCATCCAGGGGGCGGGCTATGGCTACACCTTC. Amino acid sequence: CAIQGAGYGYTF.

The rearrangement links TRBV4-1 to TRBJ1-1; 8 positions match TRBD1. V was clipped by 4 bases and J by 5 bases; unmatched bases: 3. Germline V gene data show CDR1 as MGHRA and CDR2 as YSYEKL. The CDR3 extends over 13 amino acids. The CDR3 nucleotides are TGCGCCAGCAGCCCGGACAGGGAGACTGAAGCTTTCTTT. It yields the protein CASSPDRETEAFF.

This CDR3 reads CASANRGREDEQYF. In DNA, the CDR3 is TGCGCCAGCGCCAACAGGGGGCGGGAGGATGAGCAGTACTTC. V usage is TRBV5-1 and J usage is TRBJ2-7, with D perhaps matching TRBD1 (9 bases). The V gene's germline CDR1 is SGHRS and CDR2 YFSETQ. The CDR3 extends over 14 amino acids. V was clipped by 7 bases and J by 7 bases, with 21 bases between them. The whole variable domain, filled in from reference TRBV5-1 and TRBJ2-7, reads KAGVTQTPRYLIKTRGQQVTLSCSPISGHRSVSWYQQTPGQGLQFLFEYFSETQRNKGNFPGRFSGRQFSNSRSEMNVSTLELGDSALYLCASANRGREDEQYFGPGTRLTVT.

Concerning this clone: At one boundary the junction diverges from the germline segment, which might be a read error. The CDR3: CASSLGPTGAAWDGYTF. The CDR3 DNA reads TGTGCCAGCAGTTTGGGCCCGACAGGGGCGGCATGGGATGGCTACACCTTC. The chain combines TRBV5-4 with TRBJ1-2; 8 bases map to TRBD1. Germline V lookup: CDR1 SGHNT, CDR2 YYREEE (reference sequence). The CDR3 is made up of 17 amino acids.

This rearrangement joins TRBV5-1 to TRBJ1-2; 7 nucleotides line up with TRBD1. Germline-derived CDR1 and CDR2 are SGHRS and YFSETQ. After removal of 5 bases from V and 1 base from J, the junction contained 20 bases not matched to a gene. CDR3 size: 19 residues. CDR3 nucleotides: TGCGCCAGCAGAAGATTGGAGAACAGGGGCCCTAACTTTAACTATGGCTACACCTTC. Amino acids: CASRRLENRGPNFNYGYTF.